This T cell receptor beta chain was sequenced during a study of T-cell reconstitution after alpha-beta-depleted transplantation in children. Worth noting for this clonotype: Antigen: not known.

Preparation of the TCRbeta library involved a method that used unique molecular identifiers. Each CDR3 protein is one row after TCRdb ran MiXCR on the PCR reads. The table includes almost 250,000 distinct CDR3 sequences, about 25% detected once. The CDR3 covers 16 residues. The V end lost 5 bases, the J end lost 0 bases, and 15 bases lay between the germline ends. Overall study findings and caveats: Reportedly, roughly two months post-transplant, alpha-beta T cells arose from several hundred expanded graft clones. Surviving recipient T cells and intrathymic progenitors accounted for some patients' high TCRbeta diversity at day 60. Most T-cell counts and diversity one year after the transplant came from T cells that were newly produced.

The gene calls are TRBV12-3 or TRBV12-4 and TRBJ2-3; D remains ambiguous. The material was PBMCs, obtained before TCRalphabeta/CD19-depleted stem cell transplant. The origin of this receptor is a girl aged 2 to 9 with Fanconi anemia, due to receive a stem cell transplant. The DNA of the CDR3 is TGTGCCAGCAGTGAACAACTGGCAGATAGCACAGATACGCAGTATTTT. As protein: CASSEQLADSTDTQYF.